This TCR beta chain is from a study of Ad26.COV2.S vaccination and SARS-CoV-2 variants (dated by TCRdb to about 2021). A note on the overall study: Donors in the vaccine arm were drawn from COV1001, a phase I-IIa trial of Ad26.COV2.S in healthy adults that was multicentre, randomized, double-blind and placebo-controlled. Ad26.COV2.S was administered intramuscularly at 5 x 10^10 or 1 x 10^11 viral particles, either as a single shot or as two shots given 56 days apart. TCRbeta repertoire sequencing was used to assess the specificity and breadth of SARS-CoV-2-reactive T cell receptors after Ad26.COV2.S vaccination. A total of around 32 samples were included in the TCR-sequenced set, comprising about 20 Ad26.COV2.S vaccine recipients, 5 placebo recipients and 8 SARS-CoV-2 convalescent individuals. Trial participants were randomized into five groups of five: low-dose or high-dose Ad26.COV2.S given once or twice, or placebo on both occasions. Investigators remained blinded to trial group allocation during experiments and outcome assessment. The full study reports these points: Spike-specific TCR breadth was higher in Ad26.COV2.S recipients than in placebo recipients (P = 0.0014). Substantial breadth of spike-specific CD8+ and CD4+ T cell responses was reported after vaccination. Vaccine and placebo recipients had similar non-spike TCR breadth, a finding consistent with the vaccine containing only spike. The study was not powered to compare responses between vaccine doses or regimens. The authors noted that total T cell responses may have been underestimated by the TCR breadth and depth analyses.

V is clipped by 0 bases and J by 4 bases, and the sequence between their germline boundaries is 5 bases long. Measured from the cysteine to the phenylalanine, the CDR3 is 13 residues long. Here the CDR3 DNA is all that survives: 39 bases in frame from base 1. The germline V gene yields SGDLS for CDR1 and YYNGEE for CDR2. Concerning this clone itself: What this receptor recognizes is not known. Base-call qualities are not available, and no considerably larger clone is one nucleotide away.

TCRbeta CDR3 regions were sequenced with the immunoSEQ Assay. After extraction, genomic DNA underwent amplification by bias-controlled multiplex PCR, followed by high-throughput sequencing. The study's processing was this. To quantify the absolute abundance of each unique TCRbeta CDR3 region, sequences were collapsed and filtered. Usable DNA was measured by amplifying reference genes present in all nucleated cells, and TCRbeta template counts were normalized to that usable DNA to estimate T cell fraction. Repertoire TCRs were annotated as SARS-CoV-2-specific when V gene, CDR3 amino acid sequence and J gene were exactly matched to a known reactive TCR set. The reference SARS-CoV-2 TCR set was obtained from MIRA and was filtered for enrichment in COVID-19-positive ImmuneCODE repertoires, whereby public or cross-reactive TCRs were removed. Drawing on the MIRA antigens, annotated TCRs were analysed further at the level of specific ORF or position within ORF. Depth was the summed frequency of annotated unique rearrangements, while breadth was defined as annotated unique rearrangements over total unique productive rearrangements. TCR breadth was compared between groups using two-sided Wilcoxon rank-sum tests. TCRdb holds this immuneACCESS table with in-frame rearrangements only. Some clones are missing; in checked studies, unresolved V genes explain under half, and the rest has no known cause. V, J and clone size reflect that table, while D and trimming were determined from the DNA. Within this sample are about 250,000 clones, with around 88% of them counted one time only. The ten largest clones take up 2.9% of the sample.

Taken with the paper, the label for treatment or condition translates to: approximately 18 received Ad26.COV2.S at low or high dose, single or two shots; about 5 received placebo; per-sample allocation not given. For vaccine and placebo recipients, repertoires were sequenced using samples collected on day 63 after the first injection. Between 29 July and 7 August 2020, Cohort 1b enrolled some 25 adults aged 18-55 years at one site in Boston, USA. As a vaccine, Ad26.COV2.S was a replication-incompetent adenovirus type 26 vector that expressed a prefusion-stabilized SARS-CoV-2 spike protein derived from the original Wuhan strain.

Sequenced material: peripheral blood, taken in a trial of Ad26.COV2.S vaccine versus placebo. Rearrangement joined TRBV9 to TRBJ2-1; the D segment cannot be called with confidence. This clonotype was obtained from a person between 18 and 65 years old who received the Ad26.COV2.S COVID-19 vaccine or a placebo. Read as DNA, the sequence is TGTGCCAGCAGCGTAGACGGGTACAATGAGCAGTTCTTC. Its protein product is CASSVDGYNEQFF. The reference TRBV9 and TRBJ2-1 proteins fill in what lies around the CDR3, so the full variable domain reads DSGVTQTPKHLITATGQRVTLRCSPRSGDLSVYWYQQSLDQGLQFLIQYYNGEERAKGNILERFSAQQFPDLHSELNLSSLELGDSALYFCASSVDGYNEQFFGPGTRLTVL.